The clone carrying this TCR beta chain showed up just a few times. Its matching antigen is unknown. TCRdb reprocessed the reads with MiXCR, giving one entry per CDR3 protein. Among about 340,000 distinct CDR3 sequences listed, 25% to 35% were seen once. This entry belongs to a study of T cell repertoires in cytomegalovirus infection. Study in general: Public TCR beta signatures marked donors with CMV infection and the matching HLA. Points from the study as a whole: Predominance within the ex vivo response was attributable to HLA-C-restricted CMV-specific TCR beta clonotypes.

The CDR3 is made up of 14 amino acids. V trimming: 8 bases; J trimming: 5 bases; junction bases outside the gene matches: 9. V gene TRBV12-3 or TRBV12-4 combines with J gene TRBJ2-3, with 8 bases lining up with TRBD2. The clonotype comes from a human donor in good health (CMV status not recorded). Some clones in this sample may be carry-over from other donors' samples. The source was cultured PBMCs, collected from culture after CMV antigen stimulation. The DNA of the CDR3 is TGTGCCAGCGGTAAGCGGGAGCGTGGAGATACGCAGTATTTT. Protein sequence: CASGKRERGDTQYF.